The entry below gives a single TCR beta chain sequence along with its context. The data originate from a study of blood T cell repertoires in COVID-19. Study-wide background: Whether acute or convalescent, the COVID-19 samples came from the United States, Italy and Spain. T cells, B-cell-depleted T cells, or PBMCs provided the cDNA or gDNA that served as material.

The CDR3 spans 14 residues. Trimming stripped 6 bases from V and 5 bases from J, with 16 bases between. Germline-derived CDR1 and CDR2 are MNHEY and SVGAGI. Original data processing: Estimation of nucleated cell counts relied on the amplification of reference gene primers. Generated by immunoSEQ multiplex PCR, the TCRdb table keeps only in-frame clones and is missing some. Clonal size and the V and J genes are those of that table, whereas D and trimming came from the DNA. The sample has 100,000 to 150,000 clones; about four fifths are singletons. Sample: peripheral blood. This clonotype originated in a woman aged 25 to 39 who had recovered from COVID-19. J is TRBJ1-2 and V is TRBV6-5; a possible D gene is TRBD1 (6 bases). The CDR3 DNA reads as TGTGCCAGCAGAGAGAACCCCCAGGGGTATGGCTACACCTTC. The encoded protein is CASRENPQGYGYTF.